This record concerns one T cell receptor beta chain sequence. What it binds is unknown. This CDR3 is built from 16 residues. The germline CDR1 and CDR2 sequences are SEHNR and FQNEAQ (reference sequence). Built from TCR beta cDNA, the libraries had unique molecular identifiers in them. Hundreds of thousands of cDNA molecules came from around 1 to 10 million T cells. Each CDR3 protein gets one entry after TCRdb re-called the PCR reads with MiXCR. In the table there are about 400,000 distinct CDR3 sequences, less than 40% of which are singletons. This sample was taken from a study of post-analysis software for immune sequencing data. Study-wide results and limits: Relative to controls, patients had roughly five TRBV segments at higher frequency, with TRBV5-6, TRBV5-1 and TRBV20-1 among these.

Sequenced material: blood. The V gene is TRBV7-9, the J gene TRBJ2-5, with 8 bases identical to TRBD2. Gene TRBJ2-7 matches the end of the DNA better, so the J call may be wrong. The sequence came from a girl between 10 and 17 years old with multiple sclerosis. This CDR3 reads CASSPAGEGEIYEQYF. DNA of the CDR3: TGTGCCAGCAGCCCAGCGGGGGAGGGGGAAATCTACGAGCAGTACTTC.